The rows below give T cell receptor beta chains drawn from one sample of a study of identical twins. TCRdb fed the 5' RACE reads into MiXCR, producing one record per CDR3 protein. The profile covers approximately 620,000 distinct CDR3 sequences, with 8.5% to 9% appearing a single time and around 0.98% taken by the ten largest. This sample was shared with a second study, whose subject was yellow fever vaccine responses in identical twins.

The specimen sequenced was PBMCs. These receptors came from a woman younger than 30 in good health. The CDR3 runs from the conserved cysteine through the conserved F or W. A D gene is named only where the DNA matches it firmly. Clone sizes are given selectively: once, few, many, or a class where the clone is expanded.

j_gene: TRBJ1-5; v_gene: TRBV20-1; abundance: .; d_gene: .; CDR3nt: TGCAGTGCTAGCCCCGCGGGCGCTCGGTCGGCCCAGCATTTT; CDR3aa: CSASPAGARSAQHF
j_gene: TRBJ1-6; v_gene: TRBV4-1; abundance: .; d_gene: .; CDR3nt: TGCGCCAGCAGCCGGGACGCTGCTTCACCCCTCCACTTT; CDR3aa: CASSRDAASPLHF
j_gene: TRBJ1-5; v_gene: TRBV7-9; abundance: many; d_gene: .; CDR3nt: TGTGCCAGCAGAGGAGGTAATCAGCCCCAGCATTTT; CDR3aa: CASRGGNQPQHF
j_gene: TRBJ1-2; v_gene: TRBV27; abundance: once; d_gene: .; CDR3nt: TGTGCCAGCAGTCCGACCCGGTTCTATGGCTACACCTTC; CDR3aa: CASSPTRFYGYTF
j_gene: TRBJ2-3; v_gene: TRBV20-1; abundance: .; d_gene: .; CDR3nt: TGCAGTGCTAGAGTTTGGCGTCCAAGCACAGATACGCAGTATTTT; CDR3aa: CSARVWRPSTDTQYF
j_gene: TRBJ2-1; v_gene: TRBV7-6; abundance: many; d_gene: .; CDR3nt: TGTGCCAGCAGCTTAATTCCCGGCAGGTCCGACAATGAGCAGTTCTTC; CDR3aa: CASSLIPGRSDNEQFF
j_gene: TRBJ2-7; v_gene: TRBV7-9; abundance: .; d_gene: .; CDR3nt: TGTGCCAGCAGCCGGACCAGCCACGAGCAGTACTTC; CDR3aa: CASSRTSHEQYF
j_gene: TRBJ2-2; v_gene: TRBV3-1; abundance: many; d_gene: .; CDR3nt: TGTGCCAGCAGCCAAGTATTCGAGGGAGCCGGGGAGCTGTTTTTT; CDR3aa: CASSQVFEGAGELFF
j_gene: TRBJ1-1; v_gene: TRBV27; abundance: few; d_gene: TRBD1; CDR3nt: TGTGCCAGTTACAGGGGTACTGAAGCTTTCTTT; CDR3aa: CASYRGTEAFF
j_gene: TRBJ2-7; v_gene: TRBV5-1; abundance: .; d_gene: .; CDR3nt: TGCGCCAGCAGCTTGGCCCGGGACACCTACTACGAGCAGTACTTC; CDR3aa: CASSLARDTYYEQYF
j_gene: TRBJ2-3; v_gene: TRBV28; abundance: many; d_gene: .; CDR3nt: TGTGCCAGCAGTTTGGGACAAAGCGGGAGCACAGATACGCAGTATTTT; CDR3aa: CASSLGQSGSTDTQYF
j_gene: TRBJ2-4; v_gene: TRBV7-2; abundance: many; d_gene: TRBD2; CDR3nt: TGTGCCAGCAGCTTATCAGGGCAGGGAGGGAACATTCAGTACTTC; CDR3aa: CASSLSGQGGNIQYF
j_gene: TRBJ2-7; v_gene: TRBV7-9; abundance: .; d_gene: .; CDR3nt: TGTGCCAGCAGCATAAAGGAGGGGGAGCAGTACTTC; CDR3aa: CASSIKEGEQYF
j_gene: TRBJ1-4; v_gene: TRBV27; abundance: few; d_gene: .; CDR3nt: TGTGCCAGCAGTGCGGGGGAAGGAAAACTGTTTTTT; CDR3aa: CASSAGEGKLFF
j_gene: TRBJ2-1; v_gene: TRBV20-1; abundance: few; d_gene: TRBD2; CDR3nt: TGCAGTGCTACCGAGACGGCTAGCGGGGGCGGTGAGCAGTTCTTC; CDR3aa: CSATETASGGGEQFF
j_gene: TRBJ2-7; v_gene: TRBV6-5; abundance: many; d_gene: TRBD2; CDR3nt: TGTGCCAGCAGTTACTGGGCGGGAGGGCCCGAAGAGCAGTACTTC; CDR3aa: CASSYWAGGPEEQYF
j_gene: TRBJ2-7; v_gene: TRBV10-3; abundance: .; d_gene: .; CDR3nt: TGTGCCATCAACACACCCGACGGCTCCTACGAGCAGTACTTC; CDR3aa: CAINTPDGSYEQYF
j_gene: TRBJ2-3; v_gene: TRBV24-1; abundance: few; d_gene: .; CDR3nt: TGTGCCACCAGTGATTCTAGTACCCCTCTCACAGATACGCAGTATTTT; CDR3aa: CATSDSSTPLTDTQYF
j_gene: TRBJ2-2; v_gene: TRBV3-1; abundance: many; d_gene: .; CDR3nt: TGTGCCAGCAGCCATGCTCAGGTCCCCGGGGAGCTGTTTTTT; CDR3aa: CASSHAQVPGELFF
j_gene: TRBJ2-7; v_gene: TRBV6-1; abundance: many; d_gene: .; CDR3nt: TGTGCCAGCAGTGAAGGACAGTACGAGCAGTACTTC; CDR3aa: CASSEGQYEQYF
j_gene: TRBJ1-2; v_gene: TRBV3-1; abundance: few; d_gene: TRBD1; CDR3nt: TGTGCCAGCAGCCTCGCGGAGGGGGCAGGGGGCTACACCTTC; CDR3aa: CASSLAEGAGGYTF
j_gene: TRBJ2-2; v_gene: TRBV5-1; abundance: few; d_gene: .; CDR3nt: TGCGCCAGCAGCTTGGGGTCCGGGGGCAGCACCGGGGAGCTGTTTTTT; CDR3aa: CASSLGSGGSTGELFF
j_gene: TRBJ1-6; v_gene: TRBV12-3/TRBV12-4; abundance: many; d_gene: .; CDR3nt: TGTGCCAGCACCCGGGGGGTCAGTAATTCACCCCTCCACTTT; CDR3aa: CASTRGVSNSPLHF
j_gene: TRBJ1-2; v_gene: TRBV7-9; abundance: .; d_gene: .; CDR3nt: TGTGCCAGCAGCTTTACGACAGTCCCTAGCGGCTACACCTTC; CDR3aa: CASSFTTVPSGYTF
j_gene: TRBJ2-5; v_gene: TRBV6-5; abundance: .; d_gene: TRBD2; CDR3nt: TGTGCCAGCAGTTACTCGGGAGCGGGGGTAGAGACCCAGTACTTC; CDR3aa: CASSYSGAGVETQYF
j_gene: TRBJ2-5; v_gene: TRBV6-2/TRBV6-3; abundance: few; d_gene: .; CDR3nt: TGTGCCAGCAGTCACACCAACGCAGCAGAAGAGACCCAGTACTTC; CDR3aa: CASSHTNAAEETQYF
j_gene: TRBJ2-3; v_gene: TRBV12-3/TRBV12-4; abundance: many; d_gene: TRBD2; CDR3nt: TGTGCCAGCAGCCGGGGGGGGGGCACAGATACGCAGTATTTT; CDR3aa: CASSRGGGTDTQYF
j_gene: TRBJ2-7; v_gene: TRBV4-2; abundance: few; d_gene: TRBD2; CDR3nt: TGTGCCAGCAGCCAAGTAACTAGCGGGGGCTACGAGCAGTACTTC; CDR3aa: CASSQVTSGGYEQYF
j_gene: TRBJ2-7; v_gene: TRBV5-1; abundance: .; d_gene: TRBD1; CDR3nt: TGCGCCAGCAGCTCAGCTCCCGGGACAGGCCTTTACGAGCAGTACTTC; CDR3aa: CASSSAPGTGLYEQYF
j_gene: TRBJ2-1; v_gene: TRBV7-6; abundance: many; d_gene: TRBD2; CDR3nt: TGTGCCAGCAGCTCTATACTAGCGGGCCAGGGGGAGCAGTTCTTC; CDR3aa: CASSSILAGQGEQFF
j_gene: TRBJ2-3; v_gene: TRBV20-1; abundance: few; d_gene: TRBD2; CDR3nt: TGCAGTGCTAGTCCGAGAGGACTAGCCCGCACAGATACGCAGTATTTT; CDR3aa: CSASPRGLARTDTQYF
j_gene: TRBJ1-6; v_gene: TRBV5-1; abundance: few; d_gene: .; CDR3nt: TGCGCCAGCAGCTTGAGTCAGGGTCAATCACCCCTCCACTTT; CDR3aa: CASSLSQGQSPLHF